One and the same sample provided the 4 T cell receptor beta chains below, sequenced in a study of T cell responses to AZD1222 COVID-19 vaccine. TCRdb keeps only in-frame clones here, not all; method: immunoSEQ multiplex PCR. The sample records about 100,000 clones, roughly 84% being singletons. Sample: peripheral blood, taken on day 0 of AZD1222 vaccination. These receptors all come from an adult in good health.

The chain recombines TRBV30 with TRBJ1-2; D gene uncertain. CDR1 GTSNPN and CDR2 SVGIG come from the germline V gene (reference sequence). This CDR3 region has 14 residues. V was trimmed by 1 base and J by 0 bases, leaving 9 bases between them. Here the CDR3 DNA reads TGTGCCTGGAGTGCCGGCGGTTCTAACTATGGCTACACCTTC. Its translation is CAWSAGGSNYGYTF.

This chain uses TRBV6-5 with TRBJ2-1, with D perhaps TRBD1 or TRBD2 (7 bases each). Trimming took 4 bases from V and 7 from J, leaving 20 bases between them. The CDR3 runs to 16 residues. CDR1 is MNHEY and CDR2 is SVGAGI in the germline V gene. The CDR3: CASSSGSGGLLNEQFF. CDR3 DNA: TGTGCCAGCAGTTCCGGGTCAGGGGGACTATTAAATGAGCAGTTCTTC.

This clone was found once. The gene calls are TRBV6-5 and TRBJ2-3; 12 bases line up with TRBD2. CDR1 and CDR2 (germline): MNHEY, SVGAGI. CDR3 length equals 13 residues. V lost 6 bases and J lost 6; bases outside the gene matches: 1. Written as DNA, the CDR3 is TGTGCCAGCAGACTAGCGGGAGGCGATACGCAGTATTTT. This sequence encodes CASRLAGGDTQYF.

V and J are TRBV10-3 and TRBJ1-2; TRBD1 aligns across 8 bases. The germline V gene encodes CDR1 ENHRY and CDR2 SYGVKD. The length of the CDR3 is 13 residues. V dropped 6 bases and J dropped 8; count of bases not matched to a gene: 8. The CDR3 nucleotides read TGTGCCATCAGAGAACGACAGGGGAAAGGCTACACCTTC. Amino acids: CAIRERQGKGYTF.